Following are 32 T cell receptor beta chains from one sample sequenced in a study of CD8+ T cells in alopecia areata. RNA was extracted and reverse transcribed into cDNA as the sequencing template. Clones were sequenced by immunoSEQ multiplex PCR, and TCRdb holds only the in-frame ones, with some missing. Among around 160,000 clones listed, 80% to 90% were seen once. Here the sequenced sample was CD8+ T cells sorted from blood, taken at week 0. These receptors originate from a human donor with alopecia areata.

In this sample, this clone turned up a few times. The chain combines TRBV5-4 with TRBJ2-3; D is unclear. This CDR3 has 14 residues. Germline values: CDR1 SGHNT, CDR2 YYREEE (reference sequence). Deletions cut 3 bases from V and 2 bases from J, with 10 bases between. The CDR3 sequence: CASSSVSLTDTQYF. The CDR3 DNA reads TGTGCCAGCAGCTCAGTCAGTCTCACAGATACGCAGTATTTT.

This clone appeared a single time. J is TRBJ2-3 and V is TRBV5-1; D unresolved. V lost 0 bases and J 1 base, leaving 9 bases between the germline ends. CDR1 and CDR2 (germline): SGHRS, YFSETQ. The CDR3 is 15 residues long. This chain's CDR3 is CASSLDWRRTDTQYF. The DNA of the CDR3 is TGCGCCAGCAGCTTGGACTGGCGGCGCACAGATACGCAGTATTTT.

This clone appeared a single time. The DNA of the CDR3 is TGCAGCGTTGATGCAAAAGGGTCGGGAAATGAGCAGTTCTTC. Its translation: CSVDAKGSGNEQFF. The V gene is TRBV29-1, the J gene TRBJ2-1; tentative D call: TRBD2 (5 bases). The V and J ends lost 3 bases and 7 bases respectively, with 16 bases between them. The CDR3 loop spans 14 amino acids. CDR1 is SQVTM and CDR2 is ANQGSEA in the germline V gene.

The CDR3 DNA is TGCAGCGTTCAGACTCCTAGCGGGAGCTCCTACGAGCAGTACTTC. It yields the protein CSVQTPSGSSYEQYF. J is TRBJ2-7 and V is TRBV29-1; the match to TRBD2 covers 10 bases. Looked up from germline, CDR1 is SQVTM and CDR2 is ANQGSEA. The CDR3 sequence is 15 residues long. J gave up 0 bases and V 5 bases, and 7 bases lay outside the gene matches.

The J gene is TRBJ2-5, the V gene TRBV19, with D perhaps TRBD1 (7 bases). Trimming left V 3 bases short and J 3 bases short, with 14 bases between. The germline V gene encodes CDR1 LNHDA and CDR2 SQIVND (reference sequence). This CDR3 region has 15 residues. In DNA, the CDR3 is TGTGCCAGTAGTATTGCCGACAGGGAGGAAGAGACCCAGTACTTC. It encodes CASSIADREEETQYF.

The V and J genes are TRBV4-1 and TRBJ2-1, with D perhaps matching TRBD2 (6 bases). Trimming stripped 5 bases from V and 1 base from J, with 12 bases between. The CDR3 covers 15 residues. Germline assignment: CDR1 MGHRA and CDR2 YSYEKL. CDR3 nucleotides: TGCGCCAGCAGCACGGTCGGAGGGTCCTACAATGAGCAGTTCTTC. This encodes CASSTVGGSYNEQFF.

This clone has only a few counts. The chain is built from TRBV7-9 and TRBJ1-2; D possibly corresponds to TRBD1 (5 bases). CDR3 size: 15 residues. Trimming removed 4 bases at V and 6 bases at J, with 18 bases between. Germline V gene lookup returns CDR1 SEHNR and CDR2 FQNEAQ (reference sequence). For the CDR3, the DNA is TGTGCCAGCAGCTGGGTTCGAACAGGAGATAATGGCTACACCTTC. This gives the protein CASSWVRTGDNGYTF. Together with reference TRBV7-9 and TRBJ1-2, the CDR3 gives the full variable domain: DTGVSQNPRHKITKRGQNVTFRCDPISEHNRLYWYRQTLGQGPEFLTYFQNEAQLEKSRLLSDRFSAERPKGSFSTLEIQRTEQGDSAMYLCASSWVRTGDNGYTFGSGTRLTVV.

The J gene is TRBJ1-2, the V gene TRBV7-9; perhaps TRBD1 as D (6 bases). Germline V lookup: CDR1 SEHNR, CDR2 FQNEAQ (reference sequence). Trimming shortened V by 5 bases and J by 3 bases, and 13 bases separated the two germline ends. CDR3 length: 14 amino acids. CDR3 sequence (DNA): TGTGCCAGCAGCGGGCAGGGGTTCGACTATGGCTACACCTTC. Its translation is CASSGQGFDYGYTF.

The V gene is TRBV9, the J gene TRBJ2-3, with 8 bases that match TRBD1. V lost 0 bases, J lost 4 bases, and 4 bases stayed unmatched. CDR3 length: 15 amino acids. Germline V gene lookup returns CDR1 SGDLS and CDR2 YYNGEE. CDR3 DNA sequence: TGTGCCAGCAGCGTAGGTCCAGGGGGCTCAGATACGCAGTATTTT. As protein: CASSVGPGGSDTQYF.

This sequence joins TRBV27 and TRBJ2-7; weak D call: TRBD2 (5 bases). Germline V gene lookup returns CDR1 MNHEY and CDR2 SMNVEV (reference sequence). Trimming cost V 5 bases and J 0 bases, with 11 bases left between them. This CDR3 region has 14 residues. CDR3: CASSPSSRSYEQYF. The CDR3 nucleotides read TGTGCCAGCAGTCCCTCTAGCCGCTCCTACGAGCAGTACTTC.

This chain connects TRBV13 to TRBJ2-1, with TRBD2 as a possible D gene (6 bases). V was trimmed by 4 bases and J by 2 bases, leaving 12 bases between them. The germline V gene has CDR1 PRHDT and CDR2 FYEKMQ (reference sequence). The CDR3 length is 15 residues. CDR3 amino acids: CASSSRDWAYNEQFF. The CDR3 DNA is TGTGCCAGCAGCTCCCGGGACTGGGCCTACAATGAGCAGTTCTTC.

The V call is TRBV2, the J call TRBJ2-2; the D gene is possibly TRBD1 (5 bases). The V gene's germline CDR1 is SNHLY and CDR2 FYNNEI. Trimming cost V 3 bases and J 4 bases, with 6 bases left between them. The CDR3 covers 13 residues. The CDR3 sequence is CASSDRGTGELFF. The CDR3 DNA reads TGTGCCAGCAGTGATAGGGGCACCGGGGAGCTGTTTTTT.

Here the CDR3 reads CASSLTGDDSEQYF. The CDR3 nucleotides read TGTGCCAGCAGCCTCACAGGGGATGACAGCGAGCAGTACTTC. J is TRBJ2-7 and V is TRBV7-3; 7 bases align to TRBD1. Trimming removed 5 bases from V and 6 bases from J; junction bases left unmatched: 10. The germline CDR1 and CDR2 sequences are SGHTA and FQGTGA. The CDR3 sequence is 14 residues long. Combining the CDR3 with reference TRBV7-3 and TRBJ2-7 gives the whole variable domain GAGVSQTPSNKVTEKGKYVELRCDPISGHTALYWYRQSLGQGPEFLIYFQGTGAADDSGLPNDRFFAVRPEGSVSTLKIQRTERGDSAVYLCASSLTGDDSEQYFGPGTRLTVT.

This chain joins TRBV28 and TRBJ2-3; the D gene is possibly TRBD2 (6 bases). Looked up from germline, CDR1 is MDHEN and CDR2 is SYDVKM. This CDR3 is 14 amino acids long. V shed 10 bases and J shed 5 bases, with 19 bases lying between them. CDR3 DNA sequence: TGTGCCACCGGTCCGGGAGCCGAAGGAGATACGCAGTATTTT. Translation: CATGPGAEGDTQYF.

The rearrangement joins TRBV6-5 to TRBJ2-7, with D tentatively TRBD1 (6 bases). CDR1 MNHEY and CDR2 SVGAGI come from the germline V gene. The CDR3 contains 14 residues. V was shortened by 4 bases and J by 2 bases, with 12 bases between the two germline ends. The DNA for the CDR3 is TGTGCCAGCAGTTTACGGACAGAACCCTACGAGCAGTACTTC. Its translation is CASSLRTEPYEQYF.

The rearrangement links TRBV7-9 to TRBJ1-2, with D possibly being TRBD1 (5 bases). CDR1 is SEHNR and CDR2 is FQNEAQ in the germline V gene (reference sequence). The CDR3 contains 14 residues. V was shortened by 5 bases and J by 4 bases, with 14 bases between the two germline ends. The CDR3 is CASSDMGGGYGYTF. The CDR3 bases are TGTGCCAGCAGCGATATGGGCGGGGGCTATGGCTACACCTTC.

V gene TRBV27 combines with J gene TRBJ2-1, with D maybe TRBD2 (6 bases). Germline CDR1 is MNHEY and CDR2 is SMNVEV (reference sequence). Trimming removed 3 bases at V and 8 bases at J, with 11 bases between. The CDR3 is 13 residues long. This CDR3 reads CASSLGGWDEQFF. In DNA, the CDR3 is TGTGCCAGCAGTTTGGGGGGATGGGATGAGCAGTTCTTC.

CDR3 DNA sequence: TGTGCCAGCAGCCAAGATTCGGGGACAGGGTTCTACGAGCAGTACTTC. Translation gives CASSQDSGTGFYEQYF. V is TRBV14 and J is TRBJ2-7; 9 bases line up with TRBD1. V lost 0 bases and J lost 3; bases outside the gene matches: 6. The CDR3 has 16 residues. Germline CDR1 SGHDN, CDR2 FVKESK.

This chain connects TRBV30 to TRBJ2-1; 7 bases fit TRBD1. J lost 3 bases, V lost 1 base, and 6 bases had no gene match. Germline V gene sequence: CDR1 GTSNPN, CDR2 SVGIG (reference sequence). The CDR3 spans 15 residues. For the CDR3, the DNA is TGTGCCTGGAGTGGAGGGGGACAGCACTACAATGAGCAGTTCTTC. It yields the protein CAWSGGGQHYNEQFF.

The genes are TRBV7-2 and TRBJ2-5; D possibly uses TRBD1 or TRBD2 (5 bases each). V lost 10 bases to trimming and J lost 11 bases, with 23 bases between them. CDR3 length equals 13 residues. From germline, CDR1 is SGHTA and CDR2 FQGNSA. The CDR3 DNA reads TGTGCCACCCCCGGGGACCTGATGAACCAGCAGTACTTC. It translates to CATPGDLMNQQYF.

This rearrangement joins TRBV30 to TRBJ1-1; D is unresolved. Germline CDR1 and CDR2: GTSNPN and SVGIG (reference sequence). CDR3 length equals 12 residues. The germline V and J ends were trimmed by 0 bases and 6 bases, with 8 bases remaining between them. Here the CDR3 DNA reads TGTGCCTGGAGTGTATTTGTGTCTGAAGCTTTCTTT. Translation: CAWSVFVSEAFF.

This chain uses TRBV10-3 with TRBJ1-6; D call uncertain. This CDR3 comprises 15 residues. CDR1 is ENHRY, CDR2 SYGVKD, per germline. V was pared by 7 bases and J by 6 bases, with 16 bases between. Written as DNA, the CDR3 is TGTGCCATCAAACGGGGTGACGAGAGTAATTCACCCCTCCACTTT. Its protein product is CAIKRGDESNSPLHF.

This clone was seen once. The rearrangement joins TRBV29-1 to TRBJ2-7; 7 positions match TRBD1. V dropped 6 bases and J dropped 0; count of bases not matched to a gene: 8. The CDR3 consists of 14 residues. Germline values: CDR1 SQVTM, CDR2 ANQGSEA. In DNA, the CDR3 is TGCAGCGTAGAGGACAGGAAACTCTCCTACGAGCAGTACTTC. This codes for CSVEDRKLSYEQYF.

The chain is built from TRBV27 and TRBJ2-1; 10 positions match TRBD2. This CDR3 is 16 amino acids long. CDR1 and CDR2 (germline): MNHEY, SMNVEV (reference sequence). Unmatched junction bases numbered 6, after V lost 5 bases and J lost 2 bases. The CDR3 DNA reads TGTGCCAGCAGTCTAACTAGCGGGGCAGCCTACAATGAGCAGTTCTTC. It codes for CASSLTSGAAYNEQFF.

The CDR3 loop is CAWSLGDNSPLHF. CDR3 bases: TGTGCCTGGAGCCTTGGGGATAATTCACCCCTCCACTTT. The chain has TRBV30 and TRBJ1-6; D is unresolved. V lost 3 bases to trimming and J lost 5 bases, with 8 bases between them. The CDR3 length is 13 residues. Looked up from germline, CDR1 is GTSNPN and CDR2 is SVGIG (reference sequence).

This clone was found once. One end of the junction is discordant with germline, which a read error may explain. The rearrangement links TRBV2 to TRBJ2-7, with D possibly matching TRBD2 (6 bases). Germline V gene lookup returns CDR1 SNHLY and CDR2 FYNNEI. The CDR3 runs to 11 residues. The CDR3 is CASSEAEAGLF. The CDR3 bases are TGTGCCAGCAGTGAAGCGGAGGCGGGGCTTTTC.

This clone was counted a few times. Other DNA sequences in the sample encode the same CDR3. The rearrangement uses TRBV5-4 and TRBJ2-2; 15 nucleotides match TRBD2. The junction had 9 bases not matched to a gene; V was cut back by 4 bases and J by 5 bases. Germline lookup yields CDR1 SGHNT and CDR2 YYREEE (reference sequence). The CDR3 length is 18 residues. CDR3 coding DNA: TGTGCCAGCAGCCAGGGACTAGCGGGGGGACGGCGGACCGGGGAGCTGTTTTTT. Amino acids: CASSQGLAGGRRTGELFF.

This chain links TRBV11-2 with TRBJ1-5; D gene unclear. Looked up from germline, CDR1 is SGHAT and CDR2 is FQNNGV. V lost 1 base to trimming and J lost 0 bases, with 7 bases between them. This CDR3 has 15 residues. CDR3 DNA: TGTGCCAGCAGCTTAGCGGGTTATAGCAATCAGCCCCAGCATTTT. Residues: CASSLAGYSNQPQHF. Full variable domain (remainder filled in from reference TRBV11-2 and TRBJ1-5): EAGVAQSPRYKIIEKRQSVAFWCNPISGHATLYWYQQILGQGPKLLIQFQNNGVVDDSQLPKDRFSAERLKGVDSTLKIQPAKLEDSAVYLCASSLAGYSNQPQHFGDGTRLSIL.

The chain recombines TRBV11-2 with TRBJ2-7; a weak D match, TRBD1 (6 bases). Germline lookup yields CDR1 SGHAT and CDR2 FQNNGV. CDR3 length: 17 residues. Trimming shortened V by 0 bases and J by 6 bases, and 21 bases separated the two germline ends. In DNA form, the CDR3 reads TGTGCCAGCAGCTTAGATTTCTGGGGGCGCCGATGGGGCGAGCAGTACTTC. It codes for CASSLDFWGRRWGEQYF.

V and J are TRBV6-1 and TRBJ2-7; D not resolved. V dropped 10 bases and J dropped 5 bases, with 18 bases sitting between them. The CDR3 loop spans 13 amino acids. The germline CDR1 and CDR2 sequences are MNHNS and SASEGT. The CDR3 nucleotides are TGTGCCATCTCCTACGTGACAAGAGACGAGCAGTACTTC. This translates into CAISYVTRDEQYF.

J is TRBJ1-1 and V is TRBV29-1; 9 bases fit TRBD1. J was trimmed by 2 bases and V by 1 base; bases with no gene match: 8. The CDR3 loop spans 16 amino acids. CDR1 and CDR2 (germline): SQVTM, ANQGSEA. CDR3 in amino acids: CSVEADRGFDNTEAFF. The CDR3 DNA reads as TGCAGCGTTGAAGCCGACAGGGGGTTCGACAACACTGAAGCTTTCTTT.

The chain has TRBV7-7 and TRBJ2-3; D possibly corresponds to TRBD2 (5 bases). V shed 5 bases and J shed 5 bases, with 11 bases lying between them. The CDR3 is 13 amino acids. CDR1 is SSHAT and CDR2 is FNYEAQ in the germline V gene (reference sequence). The CDR3 loop is CASSPDRGDTQYF. The CDR3 DNA reads TGTGCCAGCAGCCCAGACCGGGGAGATACGCAGTATTTT.